This TCR beta chain derives from a study of CD8 T cells in Susac syndrome. The CDR3 has 13 amino acids. Germline assignment: CDR1 SEHNR and CDR2 FQNEAQ (reference sequence). V was clipped by 6 bases and J by 6 bases, with 12 bases between them. Sequencing targeted TCR beta in T cells from blood (CD8+ and CD4+). The multiple sclerosis controls were treatment-naive patients affected by stable or active relapsing-remitting disease. TEMRA cells underwent FACS enrichment and CD8+ and CD4+ T cells underwent negative isolation. Reverse transcription used 0.5 to 1 ug RNA and random hexamers. Across 54 Vbeta and 13 Jbeta, TCR beta CDR3 was amplified with immunoSEQ multiplex PCR. TCRdb used MiXCR to reprocess the immunoSEQ multiplex PCR reads, holding one entry per CDR3 protein. The table has about 290,000 distinct CDR3 sequences, roughly 90% seen once; the top ten hold 0.18%.

The chain has TRBV7-9 and TRBJ2-1; TRBD2 is a possible D gene (5 bases). The sample taken for sequencing was CD8+ T cells from PBMCs. This sequence originates from a human donor with multiple sclerosis. CDR3 in amino acids: CASRVVEGNEQFF. The CDR3 nucleotides read TGTGCCAGCAGGGTCGTCGAGGGCAATGAGCAGTTCTTC.